This T cell receptor beta chain was identified in a study of cytomegalovirus exposure and HLA in healthy donors. CDR1 is KGHSH and CDR2 is LQKENI in the germline V gene. The CDR3 extends over 16 amino acids. Trimming left V 5 bases short and J 8 bases short, with 24 bases between. The PCR had 60 Vbeta and 13 Jbeta primers. TCRdb's copy holds only in-frame clones and misses some; the assay was immunoSEQ multiplex PCR. The data hold 90,000 to 150,000 clones, with 15% to 17% observed a single time. Comments on this clone: Its target is not known.

Study-level findings and limits: One variant, a missense change in DCLRE1C, was linked in a later analysis to TCR beta V- and J-gene trimming. Among immune exposure information, only CMV serostatus was available.

This sequence was found in a woman aged 18-30 years in good health and CMV-seronegative. This chain joins TRBV18 and TRBJ1-2; perhaps TRBD1 as D (5 bases). Sequenced: PBMCs. The CDR3 protein is CASSSRVEESVRGYTF. CDR3 bases: TGTGCCAGCTCATCCAGGGTAGAAGAGAGTGTCCGGGGCTACACCTTC.